The 9 T cell receptor beta chains given below trace back to one sample, sequenced in a study of blood T cell repertoires in COVID-19. Generated by immunoSEQ multiplex PCR, the TCRdb table keeps only in-frame clones and is missing some. The data contain about 59,000 clones, around 79% of them seen just once; the ten biggest clones take up roughly 18%. The sequencing sample was made of peripheral blood. The receptors come from a woman between 45 and 65 years old with active or convalescent COVID-19.

This CDR3 reads CASSGPGQSSYEQYF. The CDR3 DNA reads TGTGCCAGCAGCGGACCGGGACAGTCATCCTACGAGCAGTACTTC. The rearrangement links TRBV7-8 to TRBJ2-7; 7 nucleotides align to TRBD1. The CDR3 sequence is 15 residues long. Trimming cost V 5 bases and J 1 base; bases outside gene matches: 8. CDR1 and CDR2 (germline): SGHVS, FQNEAQ.

The chain employs TRBV27 and TRBJ2-7; no clear D gene. The CDR3 covers 14 residues. V was clipped by 2 bases and J by 3 bases, with 11 bases between them. Germline-derived CDR1 and CDR2 are MNHEY and SMNVEV (reference sequence). The CDR3 sequence is CASSLGSTGYEQYF. CDR3 DNA sequence: TGTGCCAGCAGTTTAGGTAGTACGGGCTACGAGCAGTACTTC.

The gene calls are TRBV18 and TRBJ1-1, with D maybe TRBD1 (5 bases). Trimming shortened V by 3 bases and J by 0 bases, and 11 bases separated the two germline ends. The CDR3 consists of 15 residues. The germline V gene encodes CDR1 KGHSH and CDR2 LQKENI. In DNA form, the CDR3 reads TGTGCCAGCTCACCGCAGACAGATTTGAACACTGAAGCTTTCTTT. Amino acid sequence: CASSPQTDLNTEAFF.

This clone has only a few counts. CDR3 amino acids: CASSLGGPYEQYF. CDR3 DNA sequence: TGTGCCAGCAGTTTAGGGGGCCCCTACGAGCAGTACTTC. The gene calls are TRBV12-3 or TRBV12-4 and TRBJ2-7, with a weak D call TRBD1 (5 bases). The CDR3 runs 13 residues. V was cut by 1 base and J by 2 bases, with 6 bases left in between.

V usage is TRBV10-3 and J usage is TRBJ2-2, with 7 nucleotides matching TRBD1. The CDR3 is made up of 16 amino acids. Germline V gene sequence: CDR1 ENHRY, CDR2 SYGVKD. After removal of 3 bases from V and 7 bases from J, the junction contained 11 bases not matched to a gene. CDR3 bases: TGTGCCATCAGTGACCTACTTGACAGGGCTGGCGGGGAGCTGTTTTTT. As protein: CAISDLLDRAGGELFF.

This clone came up once. V gene TRBV6-6 combines with J gene TRBJ2-7; 7 nucleotides line up with TRBD2. Germline values: CDR1 MNHNY, CDR2 SVGAGI (reference sequence). The CDR3 spans 15 residues. After removal of 2 bases from V and 3 bases from J, the junction contained 7 bases not matched to a gene. CDR3 sequence: CASSYLLGGSYEQYF. The DNA for the CDR3 is TGTGCCAGCAGTTACCTTTTGGGGGGGAGCTACGAGCAGTACTTC.

V gene TRBV13 combines with J gene TRBJ2-6; 7 nucleotides line up with TRBD2. Trimming took 7 bases from V and 1 from J; bases not matched to a gene: 13. Germline V gene data show CDR1 as PRHDT and CDR2 as FYEKMQ (reference sequence). The CDR3 has 18 residues. This CDR3 is CASINPRDYLSGANVLTF. CDR3 nucleotides: TGTGCCAGCATCAACCCAAGGGACTATTTATCTGGGGCCAACGTCCTGACTTTC.

The chain recombines TRBV5-1 with TRBJ2-2, with D possibly being TRBD2 (5 bases). This CDR3 contains 18 residues. V shed 7 bases and J shed 6 bases, with 28 bases lying between them. Per germline, CDR1 SGHRS and CDR2 YFSETQ. CDR3 amino acids: CASRVVGSDRDYAGELFF. Written as DNA, the CDR3 is TGCGCCAGCCGTGTCGTAGGGTCGGACCGAGACTACGCCGGGGAGCTGTTTTTT.

This chain uses TRBV18 with TRBJ1-1; D ambiguous. CDR3 size: 14 residues. V lost 5 bases to trimming and J lost 0 bases, with 10 bases between them. CDR1 KGHSH and CDR2 LQKENI come from the germline V gene. In DNA form, the CDR3 reads TGTGCCAGCTCATTAGAGAGCATGAACACTGAAGCTTTCTTT. It translates to CASSLESMNTEAFF.